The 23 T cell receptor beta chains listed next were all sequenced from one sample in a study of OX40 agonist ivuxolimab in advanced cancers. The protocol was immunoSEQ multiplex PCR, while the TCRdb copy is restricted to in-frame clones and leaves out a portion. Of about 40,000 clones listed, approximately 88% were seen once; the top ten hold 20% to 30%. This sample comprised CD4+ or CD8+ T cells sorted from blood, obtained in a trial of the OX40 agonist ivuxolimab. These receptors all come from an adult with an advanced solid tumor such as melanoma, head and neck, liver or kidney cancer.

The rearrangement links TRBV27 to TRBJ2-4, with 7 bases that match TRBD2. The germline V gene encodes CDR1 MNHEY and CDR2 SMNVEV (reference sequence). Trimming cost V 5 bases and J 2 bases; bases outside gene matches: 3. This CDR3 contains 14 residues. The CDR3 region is CASSPSGSKNIQYF. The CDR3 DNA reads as TGTGCCAGCAGTCCTAGCGGTTCCAAAAACATTCAGTACTTC.

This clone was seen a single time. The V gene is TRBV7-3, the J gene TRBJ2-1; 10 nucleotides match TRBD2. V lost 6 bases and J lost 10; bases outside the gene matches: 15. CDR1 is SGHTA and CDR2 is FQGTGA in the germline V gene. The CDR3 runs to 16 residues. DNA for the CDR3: TGTGCCAGCAGTGCCGGACTAGCGGAGGGTTTGGTGGAGCAGTTCTTC. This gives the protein CASSAGLAEGLVEQFF.

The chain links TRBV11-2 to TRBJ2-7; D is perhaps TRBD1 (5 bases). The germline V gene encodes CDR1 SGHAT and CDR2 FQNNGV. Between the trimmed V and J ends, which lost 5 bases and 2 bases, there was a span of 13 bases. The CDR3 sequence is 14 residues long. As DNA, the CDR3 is TGTGCCAGCAGCCTGGGGCCCGCAGCCTACGAGCAGTACTTC. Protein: CASSLGPAAYEQYF.

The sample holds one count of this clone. CDR3 nucleotide sequence: TGTGCCAGCAGCCCCCTGTCAGGCCCCTATGGCTACACCTTC. Its translation is CASSPLSGPYGYTF. This chain links TRBV4-2 with TRBJ1-2; no firm D call. The CDR3 is 14 residues long. Germline V gene data show CDR1 as LGHNA and CDR2 as YNFKEQ. The ends were cut back, 4 bases at V and 4 bases at J, with 13 bases in the middle.

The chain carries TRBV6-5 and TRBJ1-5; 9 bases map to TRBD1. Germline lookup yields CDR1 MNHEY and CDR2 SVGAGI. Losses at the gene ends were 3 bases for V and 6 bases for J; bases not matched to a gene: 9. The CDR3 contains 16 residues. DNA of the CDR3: TGTGCCAGCAGTTATGGCACAGGGGGCGTCGGTCAGCCCCAGCATTTT. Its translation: CASSYGTGGVGQPQHF.

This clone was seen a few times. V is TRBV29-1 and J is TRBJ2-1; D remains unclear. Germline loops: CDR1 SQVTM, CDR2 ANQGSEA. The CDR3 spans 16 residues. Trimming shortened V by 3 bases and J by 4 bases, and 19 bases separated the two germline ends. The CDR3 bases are TGCAGCGTTGAGGGGTCAGAGGACCTCCCTTACAATGAGCAGTTCTTC. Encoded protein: CSVEGSEDLPYNEQFF.

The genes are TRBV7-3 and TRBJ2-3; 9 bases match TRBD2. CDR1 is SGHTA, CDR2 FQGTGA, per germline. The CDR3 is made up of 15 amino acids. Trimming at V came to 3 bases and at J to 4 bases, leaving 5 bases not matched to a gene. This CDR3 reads CASSFSGSIADTQYF. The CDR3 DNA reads TGTGCCAGCAGCTTTAGCGGGAGTATCGCAGATACGCAGTATTTT.

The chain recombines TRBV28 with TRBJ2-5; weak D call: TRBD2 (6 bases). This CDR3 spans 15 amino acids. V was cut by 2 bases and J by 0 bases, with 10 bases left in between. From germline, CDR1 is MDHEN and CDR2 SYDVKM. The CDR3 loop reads CASSLKRVNQETQYF. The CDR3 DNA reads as TGTGCCAGCAGTTTAAAGCGGGTAAACCAAGAGACCCAGTACTTC.

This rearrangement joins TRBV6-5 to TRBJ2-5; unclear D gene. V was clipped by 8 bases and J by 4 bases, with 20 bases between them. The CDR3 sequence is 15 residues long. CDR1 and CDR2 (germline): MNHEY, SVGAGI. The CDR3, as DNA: TGTGCCAGCGGTCCCTTTCCAAGGGCTGGAGAGACCCAGTACTTC. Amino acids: CASGPFPRAGETQYF.

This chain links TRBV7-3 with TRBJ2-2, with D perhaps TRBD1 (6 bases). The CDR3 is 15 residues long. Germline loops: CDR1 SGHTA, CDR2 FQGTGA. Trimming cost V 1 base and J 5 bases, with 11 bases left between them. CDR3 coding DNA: TGTGCCAGCAGCTTAAACAAGGGGGTAACCGGGGAGCTGTTTTTT. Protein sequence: CASSLNKGVTGELFF.

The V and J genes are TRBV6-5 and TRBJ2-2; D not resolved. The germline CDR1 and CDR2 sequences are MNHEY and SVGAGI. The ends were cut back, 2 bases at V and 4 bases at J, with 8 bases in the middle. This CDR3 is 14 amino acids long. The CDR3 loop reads CASSYTPITGELFF. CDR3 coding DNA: TGTGCCAGCAGTTACACCCCGATCACCGGGGAGCTGTTTTTT.

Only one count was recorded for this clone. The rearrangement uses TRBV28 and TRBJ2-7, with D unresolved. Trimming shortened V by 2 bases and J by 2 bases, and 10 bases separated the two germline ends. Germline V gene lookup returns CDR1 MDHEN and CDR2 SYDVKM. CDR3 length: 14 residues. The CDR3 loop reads CASSLTGGAYEQYF. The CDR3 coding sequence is TGTGCCAGCAGTTTAACGGGCGGCGCCTACGAGCAGTACTTC.

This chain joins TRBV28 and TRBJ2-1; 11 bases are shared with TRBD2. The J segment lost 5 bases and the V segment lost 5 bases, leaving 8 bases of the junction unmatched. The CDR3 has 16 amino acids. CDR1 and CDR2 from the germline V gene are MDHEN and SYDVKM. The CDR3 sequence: CASSTPLAGANNEQFF. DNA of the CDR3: TGTGCCAGCAGTACGCCACTAGCGGGAGCTAACAATGAGCAGTTCTTC.

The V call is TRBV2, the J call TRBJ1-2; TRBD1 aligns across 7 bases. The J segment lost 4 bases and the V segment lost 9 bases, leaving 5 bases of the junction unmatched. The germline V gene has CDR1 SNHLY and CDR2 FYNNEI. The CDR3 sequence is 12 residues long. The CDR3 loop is CASAPGGYGYTF. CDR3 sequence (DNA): TGTGCCAGTGCACCAGGGGGCTATGGCTACACCTTC.

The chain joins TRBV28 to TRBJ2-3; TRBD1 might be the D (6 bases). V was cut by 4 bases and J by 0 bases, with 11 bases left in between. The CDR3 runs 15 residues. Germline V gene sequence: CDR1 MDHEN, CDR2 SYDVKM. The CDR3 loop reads CASSSTGSSTDTQYF. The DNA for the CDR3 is TGTGCCAGCAGTTCAACAGGGTCTAGCACAGATACGCAGTATTTT. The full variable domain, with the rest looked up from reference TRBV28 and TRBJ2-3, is DVKVTQSSRYLVKRTGEKVFLECVQDMDHENMFWYRQDPGLGLRLIYFSYDVKMKEKGDIPEGYSVSREKKERFSLILESASTNQTSMYLCASSSTGSSTDTQYFGPGTRLTVL.

CDR3 amino acids: CASSLPQGGELFF. The CDR3 nucleotides are TGTGCCAGCAGTTTACCCCAGGGCGGGGAACTGTTTTTT. The V call is TRBV28, the J call TRBJ1-4, with a possible D match to TRBD1 (5 bases). Deletions cut 2 bases from V and 12 bases from J, with 13 bases between. The germline V gene has CDR1 MDHEN and CDR2 SYDVKM. The CDR3 runs 13 residues.

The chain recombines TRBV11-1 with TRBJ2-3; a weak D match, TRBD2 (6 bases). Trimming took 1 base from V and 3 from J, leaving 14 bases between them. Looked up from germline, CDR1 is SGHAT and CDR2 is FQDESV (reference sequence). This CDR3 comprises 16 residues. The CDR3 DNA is TGTGCCAGCAGCTTAGGTGTGAGCGGGCTTACAGATACGCAGTATTTT. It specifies CASSLGVSGLTDTQYF.

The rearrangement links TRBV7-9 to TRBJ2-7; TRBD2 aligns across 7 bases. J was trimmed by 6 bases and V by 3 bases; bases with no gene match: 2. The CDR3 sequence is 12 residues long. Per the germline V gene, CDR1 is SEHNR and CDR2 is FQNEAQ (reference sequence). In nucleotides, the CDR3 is TGTGCCAGCAGCTTGGGCGGGGGCGAGCAGTACTTC. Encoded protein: CASSLGGGEQYF.

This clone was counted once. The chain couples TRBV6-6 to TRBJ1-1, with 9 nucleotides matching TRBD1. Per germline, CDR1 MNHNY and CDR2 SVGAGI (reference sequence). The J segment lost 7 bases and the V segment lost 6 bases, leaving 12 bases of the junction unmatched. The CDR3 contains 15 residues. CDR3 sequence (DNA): TGTGCCAGCAGACAAGAAGGGACAGGGACTGTTGAAGCTTTCTTT. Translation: CASRQEGTGTVEAFF.

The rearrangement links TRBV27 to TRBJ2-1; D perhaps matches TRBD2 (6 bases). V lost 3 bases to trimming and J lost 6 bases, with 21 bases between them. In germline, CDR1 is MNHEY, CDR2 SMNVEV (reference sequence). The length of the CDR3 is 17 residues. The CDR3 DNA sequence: TGTGCCAGCAGTTTCGTCCTTGGCGGGACCCCATCCAATGAGCAGTTCTTC. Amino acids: CASSFVLGGTPSNEQFF.

The CDR3 sequence: CASSPGLGQGYGTDTQYF. The DNA of the CDR3 is TGTGCCAGCAGCCCAGGGTTGGGACAGGGGTATGGTACAGATACGCAGTATTTT. The genes are TRBV11-1 and TRBJ2-3, with TRBD1 matching 10 bases. The germline V gene encodes CDR1 SGHAT and CDR2 FQDESV (reference sequence). The CDR3 contains 18 residues. V shed 5 bases, J shed 3 bases, and the junction held 14 bases outside the gene matches.

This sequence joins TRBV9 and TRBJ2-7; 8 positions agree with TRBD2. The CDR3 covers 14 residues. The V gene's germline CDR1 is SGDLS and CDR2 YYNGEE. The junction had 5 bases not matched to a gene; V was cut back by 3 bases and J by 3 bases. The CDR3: CASSASGTSYEQYF. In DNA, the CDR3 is TGTGCCAGCAGCGCTTCCGGGACTAGCTACGAGCAGTACTTC. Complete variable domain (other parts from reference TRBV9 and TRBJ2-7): DSGVTQTPKHLITATGQRVTLRCSPRSGDLSVYWYQQSLDQGLQFLIQYYNGEERAKGNILERFSAQQFPDLHSELNLSSLELGDSALYFCASSASGTSYEQYFGPGTRLTVT.

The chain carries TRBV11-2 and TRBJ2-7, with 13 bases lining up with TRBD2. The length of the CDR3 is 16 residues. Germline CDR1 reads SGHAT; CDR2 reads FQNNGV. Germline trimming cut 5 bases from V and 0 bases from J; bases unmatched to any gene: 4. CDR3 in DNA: TGTGCCAGCAGCCGACGGACTAGCGGGAGCTCCTACGAGCAGTACTTC. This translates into CASSRRTSGSSYEQYF.